The 22 T cell receptor beta chains given below trace back to one sample, sequenced in a study of cytomegalovirus exposure and HLA in healthy donors (TCRdb year 2017). Libraries were constructed by the immunoSEQ multiplex PCR assay. For the multiplex PCR, a mixture combining 60 forward primers for TCR Vbeta segments and 13 reverse primers for TCR Jbeta segments was used. Not all clones reach the TCRdb copy of this immuneACCESS table, which keeps in-frame sequences only. Checked studies attribute under half of the gap to unresolved V genes and leave the rest unexplained. This sample has roughly 170,000 clones in its table, and 70% to 80% of those were observed once. Roughly 0.76% of the sample goes to the ten largest clones. The sequenced sample was PBMCs. The receptors come from a female donor in good health and CMV-seronegative.

This rearrangement joins TRBV11-3 to TRBJ2-7; D is perhaps TRBD2 (5 bases). Trimming took 4 bases from V and 5 from J, leaving 15 bases between them. Germline V gene data show CDR1 as SGHNT and CDR2 as YENEEA. CDR3 size: 14 residues. This chain's CDR3 is CASSSANGVHEQYF. The CDR3 coding sequence is TGTGCCAGCAGCTCGGCAAACGGGGTGCACGAGCAGTACTTC.

This clone was counted a single time. The chain is built from TRBV7-8 and TRBJ1-1, with D perhaps TRBD1 (5 bases). The germline V gene has CDR1 SGHVS and CDR2 FQNEAQ. With 1 base removed from V and 5 bases from J, the gap between germline ends came to 14 bases. The CDR3 extends over 15 amino acids. The CDR3 coding sequence is TGTGCCAGCAGCTTAGTAGGCACCGCAGGGACTGAAGCTTTCTTT. It encodes CASSLVGTAGTEAFF.

The chain uses TRBV28 and TRBJ1-2, with 7 bases fitting TRBD1. Germline V CDR1 and CDR2: MDHEN, SYDVKM. Trimming at V came to 3 bases and at J to 5 bases, leaving 6 bases not matched to a gene. This CDR3 region has 14 residues. CDR3: CASSLGTASYGYTF. The CDR3 DNA reads TGTGCCAGCAGTTTGGGGACAGCTTCTTATGGCTACACCTTC.

This sequence joins TRBV2 and TRBJ1-1; D is unresolved. This CDR3 has 11 residues. Germline CDR1 and CDR2: SNHLY and FYNNEI. Trimming shortened V by 4 bases and J by 11 bases, and 11 bases separated the two germline ends. The CDR3 spells CASSGDRAAFF. The CDR3, as DNA: TGTGCCAGCAGTGGTGACCGAGCGGCTTTCTTT.

The gene calls are TRBV28 and TRBJ1-1; TRBD1 agrees at 7 bases. Germline V gene sequence: CDR1 MDHEN, CDR2 SYDVKM. The CDR3 has 14 amino acids. V trimming: 10 bases; J trimming: 1 base; junction bases outside the gene matches: 9. The CDR3 coding sequence is TGTGCCACCAAGGGGGCGGGGGGGAACACTGAAGCTTTCTTT. It translates to CATKGAGGNTEAFF.

The CDR3, as DNA: TGCGCCAGCAGCTTGGAAGGGACAGGGGTCACCGGGGAGCTGTTTTTT. It codes for CASSLEGTGVTGELFF. The chain employs TRBV5-1 and TRBJ2-2, with 10 bases identical to TRBD1. Germline V gene lookup returns CDR1 SGHRS and CDR2 YFSETQ. The junction had 3 bases not matched to a gene; V was cut back by 0 bases and J by 4 bases. CDR3 length: 16 residues. Full variable domain (outside the CDR3, taken from reference TRBV5-1 and TRBJ2-2): KAGVTQTPRYLIKTRGQQVTLSCSPISGHRSVSWYQQTPGQGLQFLFEYFSETQRNKGNFPGRFSGRQFSNSRSEMNVSTLELGDSALYLCASSLEGTGVTGELFFGEGSRLTVL.

This clone was counted a single time. The chain links TRBV4-1 to TRBJ2-3; D gene unclear. The CDR3 is 16 amino acids. Trimming shortened V by 4 bases and J by 0 bases, and 14 bases separated the two germline ends. Looked up from germline, CDR1 is MGHRA and CDR2 is YSYEKL. CDR3 bases: TGCGCCAGCAGCCTACCCCTCTCGGTCAGCACAGATACGCAGTATTTT. Translation gives CASSLPLSVSTDTQYF.

V is TRBV5-4 and J is TRBJ2-3; 7 bases agree with TRBD2. The CDR3 is 15 amino acids. The V and J ends lost 5 bases and 0 bases, in that order; junction bases with no gene match: 6. The germline V gene encodes CDR1 SGHNT and CDR2 YYREEE (reference sequence). The CDR3 DNA is TGTGCCAGCAGTCAAGCGGGGACTAGCACAGATACGCAGTATTTT. This sequence encodes CASSQAGTSTDTQYF.

This clone was seen only a few times. The chain couples TRBV7-2 to TRBJ2-3, with TRBD2 matching over 13 bases. V was pared by 1 base and J by 2 bases, with 9 bases of the junction left unmatched. Germline-derived CDR1 and CDR2 are SGHTA and FQGNSA. CDR3 length: 19 amino acids. The CDR3 spells CASSLVSFGLAGATDTQYF. The CDR3 DNA follows: TGTGCCAGCAGCTTAGTTTCCTTCGGACTAGCGGGAGCCACAGATACGCAGTATTTT.

The rearrangement links TRBV30 to TRBJ2-7; the match to TRBD1 covers 7 bases. This CDR3 is 14 amino acids long. V lost 5 bases to trimming and J lost 0 bases; unmatched junction nucleotides: 7. Germline lookup yields CDR1 GTSNPN and CDR2 SVGIG (reference sequence). Written as DNA, the CDR3 is TGTGCCTGGCAACCGGGACAGCACTCCTACGAGCAGTACTTC. Amino acid sequence: CAWQPGQHSYEQYF.

The chain links TRBV6-1 to TRBJ2-5, with TRBD1 matching over 7 bases. Trimming cost V 6 bases and J 7 bases; bases outside gene matches: 8. This CDR3 contains 13 residues. Germline CDR1 MNHNS, CDR2 SASEGT. CDR3 amino acids: CASRDRVGGTQYF. In DNA form, the CDR3 reads TGTGCCAGCAGAGACAGGGTCGGCGGGACCCAGTACTTC.

V usage is TRBV9 and J usage is TRBJ2-5; D is possibly TRBD2 (6 bases). Germline values: CDR1 SGDLS, CDR2 YYNGEE. V shed 4 bases and J shed 7 bases, with 20 bases lying between them. The CDR3 runs to 15 residues. CDR3 DNA sequence: TGTGCCAGCAGCATGTTAAGCGGATTGGGGGGGACCCAGTACTTC. This sequence encodes CASSMLSGLGGTQYF.

V is TRBV10-3 and J is TRBJ1-5, with 9 bases that match TRBD1. With V trimmed by 6 bases and J by 6 bases, 3 bases remained unmatched. Germline assignment: CDR1 ENHRY and CDR2 SYGVKD. The CDR3 is made up of 13 amino acids. This CDR3 reads CAIRAGQGQPQHF. CDR3 DNA sequence: TGTGCCATCAGGGCGGGACAGGGTCAGCCCCAGCATTTT.

The V call is TRBV7-2, the J call TRBJ2-7; 8 bases agree with TRBD2. After removal of 5 bases from V and 3 bases from J, the junction contained 6 bases not matched to a gene. This CDR3 spans 14 amino acids. CDR1 is SGHTA and CDR2 is FQGNSA in the germline V gene. The DNA for the CDR3 is TGTGCCAGCAGCCCGGGACTAGGATTCTACGAGCAGTACTTC. It is translated as CASSPGLGFYEQYF.

The J gene is TRBJ2-1, the V gene TRBV9; 7 nucleotides match TRBD2. The V gene end was trimmed by 3 bases and the J gene end by 3 bases; junction bases not matched to a gene: 3. The CDR3 contains 14 residues. Germline CDR1 SGDLS, CDR2 YYNGEE. The CDR3: CASSASGIYNEQFF. The DNA of the CDR3 is TGTGCCAGCAGCGCTAGCGGAATCTACAATGAGCAGTTCTTC.

The chain links TRBV7-9 to TRBJ1-1; D is possibly TRBD1 (6 bases). In germline, CDR1 is SEHNR, CDR2 FQNEAQ (reference sequence). Trimming cost V 3 bases and J 4 bases, with 12 bases left between them. The CDR3 has 14 residues. In DNA form, the CDR3 reads TGTGCCAGCAGCTTCAACAGGGAAGGCACTGAAGCTTTCTTT. This encodes CASSFNREGTEAFF.

Comment on this clone: The same CDR3 also results from other DNA sequences found in this sample. This chain uses TRBV9 with TRBJ2-7; TRBD1 matches 8 bases. Germline V CDR1 and CDR2: SGDLS, YYNGEE. The ends lost 4 bases at V and 12 bases at J; junction bases unmatched: 12. There are 13 residues in the CDR3. In nucleotides, the CDR3 is TGTGCCAGCAGCCAGGGACAGGAAGGGTACCCGTACTTC. Translating gives CASSQGQEGYPYF.

The chain couples TRBV28 to TRBJ1-1; D gene unclear. V lost 4 bases and J 3 bases, leaving 18 bases between the germline ends. Germline V gives CDR1 MDHEN, CDR2 SYDVKM. The CDR3 consists of 16 residues. This CDR3 is CASSSHDTLLDTEAFF. CDR3 bases: TGTGCCAGCAGTTCCCACGACACCCTCCTGGACACTGAAGCTTTCTTT.

V usage is TRBV5-1 and J usage is TRBJ2-7; 8 nucleotides line up with TRBD1. CDR1 SGHRS and CDR2 YFSETQ come from the germline V gene. The CDR3 contains 16 residues. With V trimmed by 4 bases and J by 0 bases, 9 bases remained unmatched. CDR3 in DNA: TGCGCCAGCAGCCCAACCCCGGACAGGGCCTCCTACGAGCAGTACTTC. Translated: CASSPTPDRASYEQYF.

The chain carries TRBV27 and TRBJ2-3, with D tentatively TRBD2 (6 bases). CDR3 size: 15 residues. Per the germline V gene, CDR1 is MNHEY and CDR2 is SMNVEV (reference sequence). Between the trimmed V and J ends, which lost 3 bases and 2 bases, there was a span of 12 bases. CDR3: CASSLLGGNTDTQYF. CDR3 DNA sequence: TGTGCCAGCAGTTTGCTGGGAGGTAACACAGATACGCAGTATTTT.

This clone was counted a few times. This chain connects TRBV5-4 to TRBJ2-5, with TRBD2 matching 10 bases. Looked up from germline, CDR1 is SGHNT and CDR2 is YYREEE (reference sequence). CDR3 length: 15 amino acids. V dropped 6 bases and J dropped 1; count of bases not matched to a gene: 6. The CDR3 DNA reads as TGTGCCAGCACGACTGGACTAGCGGCCCAAGAGACCCAGTACTTC. Its protein is CASTTGLAAQETQYF.

The chain's CDR3 is CASSSHRRESYGYTF. In DNA form, the CDR3 reads TGTGCCAGCAGTTCTCACAGGCGCGAAAGCTATGGCTACACCTTC. The chain uses TRBV28 and TRBJ1-2, with TRBD1 as a possible D gene (5 bases). This CDR3 has 15 amino acids. The germline V and J ends were trimmed by 4 bases and 4 bases, with 16 bases remaining between them. Germline V gene sequence: CDR1 MDHEN, CDR2 SYDVKM.